The 10 T cell receptor beta chains below all came from one sample that was sequenced in a study of blood T cell repertoires in COVID-19. The repertoire was sequenced with immunoSEQ multiplex PCR; TCRdb's copy has only in-frame clones and lacks some. Of roughly 250,000 clones listed, approximately 86% were seen once; the top ten hold roughly 1.7%. Sequencing used PBMCs or T cells enriched from blood (not recorded which). The source is a woman between 45 and 65 years old who had recovered from COVID-19.

The chain is built from TRBV4-3 and TRBJ2-1; D ambiguous. V lost 0 bases, J lost 9 bases, and 15 bases lay in between. The length of the CDR3 is 15 residues. Germline V gives CDR1 LGHNA, CDR2 YSLEER. The CDR3 nucleotides are TGCGCCAGCAGCCAAGATCCCCTCAGAATCATTGAGCAGTTCTTC. Translated: CASSQDPLRIIEQFF.

The chain couples TRBV5-1 to TRBJ2-7; 11 nucleotides line up with TRBD2. With 2 bases clipped from V and 3 bases from J, the junction kept 4 bases outside the gene matches. This CDR3 is built from 15 residues. Germline CDR1 SGHRS, CDR2 YFSETQ. In nucleotides, the CDR3 is TGCGCCAGCAGCTTACTAGCGGGAGCCCACTACGAGCAGTACTTC. It is translated as CASSLLAGAHYEQYF.

This chain connects TRBV11-2 to TRBJ2-2; a possible D gene is TRBD2 (5 bases). This CDR3 comprises 13 residues. Trimming cost V 0 bases and J 8 bases, with 7 bases left between them. Germline CDR1 reads SGHAT; CDR2 reads FQNNGV. CDR3 sequence (DNA): TGTGCCAGCAGCTTAGAGAGGGTAGGGGAGCTGTTTTTT. Protein sequence: CASSLERVGELFF.

This clone was seen a few times. The chain combines TRBV10-3 with TRBJ2-7, with 10 bases matching TRBD2. J lost 2 bases, V lost 4 bases, and 5 bases had no gene match. Germline CDR1 and CDR2: ENHRY and SYGVKD. This CDR3 is built from 15 residues. CDR3 DNA sequence: TGTGCCATCAGTGGGCGGACTAGCGGAACCTACGAGCAGTACTTC. This gives the protein CAISGRTSGTYEQYF.

V and J are TRBV28 and TRBJ2-7; 10 bases align to TRBD1. V dropped 6 bases and J dropped 2; count of bases not matched to a gene: 4. Germline lookup yields CDR1 MDHEN and CDR2 SYDVKM. The CDR3 runs 14 residues. The DNA for the CDR3 is TGTGCCAGCAGGCATGGACAGGGGGCCTACGAGCAGTACTTC. As protein: CASRHGQGAYEQYF.

CDR3 coding DNA: TGTGCCAGCAGCCGGGCCAGCGGGCTAAACACCGGGGAGCTGTTTTTT. This encodes CASSRASGLNTGELFF. The chain links TRBV11-3 to TRBJ2-2; D possibly corresponds to TRBD2 (6 bases). CDR1 SGHNT and CDR2 YENEEA come from the germline V gene. The CDR3 is 16 residues long. V was trimmed by 5 bases and J by 2 bases, leaving 15 bases between them.

The V call is TRBV3-1 (or the pseudogene TRBV3-2), the J call TRBJ2-7; 10 bases line up with TRBD2. CDR1 is LGHDT, CDR2 YNNKEL, per germline (reference sequence). V trimming: 4 bases; J trimming: 4 bases; junction bases outside the gene matches: 13. This CDR3 has 17 residues. CDR3 DNA sequence: TGTGCCAGCAGCCCACACAGCGGGAGGGCGTCGTGGTACGAGCAGTACTTC. Translated: CASSPHSGRASWYEQYF.

On this clone: Relative to the germline gene, one junction end is altered; a read error may explain this. The gene calls are TRBV27 and TRBJ1-1; 7 bases align to TRBD1. The CDR3 has 13 residues. Germline CDR1 MNHEY, CDR2 SMNVEV (reference sequence). In nucleotides, the CDR3 is TGTGCCAGCAGGTTATACAGGGGAGACGAGGCTTTCTTT. Protein sequence: CASRLYRGDEAFF.

This clone was observed a few times. This sequence joins TRBV3-1 (or the pseudogene TRBV3-2) and TRBJ2-7, with 7 positions matching TRBD2. Germline CDR1 is LGHDT and CDR2 is YNNKEL (reference sequence). The V segment lost 5 bases and the J segment 5 bases; nucleotides outside the gene matches: 9. There are 14 residues in the CDR3. CDR3 bases: TGTGCCAGCAGCGCTGGGGCGGGGGAACACGAGCAGTACTTC. The encoded protein is CASSAGAGEHEQYF.

The table lists this clone with a count of one. The V and J genes are TRBV5-1 and TRBJ1-2; 12 nucleotides line up with TRBD1. Germline trimming cut 4 bases from V and 8 bases from J; bases unmatched to any gene: 6. Per germline, CDR1 SGHRS and CDR2 YFSETQ. This CDR3 comprises 14 residues. The CDR3 DNA is TGCGCCAGCAGCCCTGGGGACAGGGGGCAGGGCTACACCTTC. Translation gives CASSPGDRGQGYTF.